This T cell receptor (beta chain) was found in a study of graft-versus-host responses after intestinal transplantation. About this clone: What it recognizes is unknown.

Germline CDR1 is ENHRY and CDR2 is SYGVKD. V lost 4 bases, J lost 0 bases, and 13 bases lay in between. There are 16 residues in the CDR3. Repertoires were generated with immunoSEQ multiplex PCR, while TCRdb's copy carries only in-frame clones and drops some. The sample includes 50,000 to 75,000 clones, about 94% seen only once; the top ten take approximately 0.4%. The chain is built from TRBV10-3 and TRBJ2-1; D unclear. This material consisted of unstimulated CD4+ T cells sorted from spleen or lymph node cells, taken before transplant. The source is a human donor who was the organ donor for an intestinal transplant. As DNA, the CDR3 is TGTGCCATCAGTGGGAACCTCCGGAGCTCCTACAATGAGCAGTTCTTC. Translation: CAISGNLRSSYNEQFF.